The 12 T cell receptor beta chains given below trace back to one sample, sequenced in a study of technical replicates of blood from several donors. The data were produced by immunoSEQ multiplex PCR, yet TCRdb's version contains in-frame clones alone and is incomplete. The sample lists about 64,000 clones; 86% were seen once. Sequencing used PBMCs. Source of these receptors: a human donor in good health. Some clones in this sample may be carry-over from other donors' samples.

This clone was seen more than once but under ten times. The rearrangement uses TRBV18 and TRBJ2-5, with TRBD2 matching 8 bases. V was pared by 0 bases and J by 2 bases, with 5 bases of the junction left unmatched. CDR3 size: 16 residues. CDR1 is KGHSH and CDR2 is LQKENI in the germline V gene. The CDR3 DNA sequence: TGTGCCAGCTCACCACCGCGGCTAGCGGGTCAAGAGACCCAGTACTTC. Protein sequence: CASSPPRLAGQETQYF.

This chain uses TRBV6-5 with TRBJ2-2; the match to TRBD1 covers 11 bases. J lost 4 bases, V lost 10 bases, and 8 bases had no gene match. Per germline, CDR1 MNHEY and CDR2 SVGAGI. CDR3 length equals 15 residues. This CDR3 is CATRLGTGGTGELFF. CDR3 nucleotides: TGTGCCACGCGCCTCGGGACAGGGGGCACCGGGGAGCTGTTTTTT.

J is TRBJ2-7 and V is TRBV19; the match to TRBD1 covers 10 bases. Germline assignment: CDR1 LNHDA and CDR2 SQIVND (reference sequence). This CDR3 is 17 amino acids long. The V segment lost 1 base and the J segment 6 bases; nucleotides outside the gene matches: 12. This CDR3 is CASSIVRQGAGSSEQYF. The DNA of the CDR3 is TGTGCCAGTAGTATAGTCAGACAGGGGGCAGGTTCGTCCGAGCAGTACTTC.

This clone was seen more than once but under ten times. J is TRBJ1-1 and V is TRBV9, with 7 bases matching TRBD1. The CDR3 sequence is 13 residues long. The J segment lost 0 bases and the V segment lost 6 bases, leaving 2 bases of the junction unmatched. The V gene's germline CDR1 is SGDLS and CDR2 YYNGEE. The CDR3 nucleotides read TGTGCCAGCATCGGACAGGTGAACACTGAAGCTTTCTTT. Its protein product is CASIGQVNTEAFF.

The V gene is TRBV5-1, the J gene TRBJ2-2, with D possibly being TRBD2 (6 bases). V lost 4 bases and J lost 7, with 11 bases in between. The CDR3 length is 13 residues. Germline CDR1 reads SGHRS; CDR2 reads YFSETQ. As DNA, the CDR3 is TGCGCCAGCAGCCCCGGGAGTCACGGGGAGCTGTTTTTT. Its translation: CASSPGSHGELFF. Variable domain in full (rest from reference TRBV5-1 and TRBJ2-2): KAGVTQTPRYLIKTRGQQVTLSCSPISGHRSVSWYQQTPGQGLQFLFEYFSETQRNKGNFPGRFSGRQFSNSRSEMNVSTLELGDSALYLCASSPGSHGELFFGEGSRLTVL.

V and J are TRBV7-9 and TRBJ2-1; TRBD1 matches at 9 bases. CDR3 length: 17 residues. The germline V gene encodes CDR1 SEHNR and CDR2 FQNEAQ (reference sequence). J was trimmed by 6 bases and V by 5 bases; bases with no gene match: 14. This CDR3 reads CASSQPIGGQGGNEQFF. The CDR3 DNA reads TGTGCCAGCAGCCAACCTATTGGGGGACAGGGTGGCAATGAGCAGTTCTTC.

The chain employs TRBV7-3 and TRBJ2-7; 10 nucleotides align to TRBD1. The V segment lost 1 base and the J segment 3 bases; nucleotides outside the gene matches: 3. Germline values: CDR1 SGHTA, CDR2 FQGTGA. This CDR3 has 15 residues. In DNA, the CDR3 is TGTGCCAGCAGCTTAATGGGGACAGGGGACTACGAGCAGTACTTC. It yields the protein CASSLMGTGDYEQYF.

The chain joins TRBV4-3 to TRBJ1-3; D call uncertain. The germline gives CDR1 LGHNA, CDR2 YSLEER. The CDR3 spans 16 residues. V was pared by 1 base and J by 0 bases, with 10 bases between. CDR3 sequence reads: CASSQVVGSSGNTIYF. DNA of the CDR3: TGCGCCAGCAGCCAAGTCGTCGGGAGCTCTGGAAACACCATATATTTT.

CDR3 DNA: TGTGCCAGCAGTCTTAACCGGGACAGGAACACTGAAGCTTTCTTT. Translated, it gives CASSLNRDRNTEAFF. This chain links TRBV6-5 with TRBJ1-1; 7 bases agree with TRBD1. The CDR3 consists of 15 residues. The junction had 7 bases not matched to a gene; V was cut back by 5 bases and J by 1 base. Germline loops: CDR1 MNHEY, CDR2 SVGAGI.

CDR3 protein: CASSEGRGRAEAFF. The CDR3 bases are TGTGCCAGCAGTGAGGGCAGGGGGCGGGCTGAAGCTTTCTTT. V and J are TRBV2 and TRBJ1-1; 8 nucleotides match TRBD1. Germline V gene lookup returns CDR1 SNHLY and CDR2 FYNNEI. The CDR3 covers 14 residues. The junction had 6 bases not matched to a gene; V was cut back by 3 bases and J by 6 bases. Looking up the rest from reference TRBV2 and TRBJ1-1 gives the full variable domain: EPEVTQTPSHQVTQMGQEVILRCVPISNHLYFYWYRQILGQKVEFLVSFYNNEISEKSEIFDDQFSVERPDGSNFTLKIRSTKLEDSAMYFCASSEGRGRAEAFFGQGTRLTVV.

CDR3 sequence (DNA): TGTGCCAGCAGCAAAGTCAATCTCACAGGGCTCTACGAGCAGTACTTC. Translated: CASSKVNLTGLYEQYF. This chain connects TRBV21-1 to TRBJ2-7; TRBD1 is taken as the D call from the table, unchecked against the DNA. TRBV21-1 constitutes a pseudogene. This CDR3 contains 16 residues.

There are a few counts of this clone. The chain couples TRBV10-1 to TRBJ1-5, with D unresolved. V gave up 5 bases and J gave up 6 bases, with 11 bases separating them. There are 13 residues in the CDR3. The V gene's germline CDR1 is WNHNN and CDR2 SYGVQD (reference sequence). CDR3 sequence reads: CASSYRGFQPQHF. CDR3 nucleotides: TGCGCCAGCAGTTACCGCGGGTTTCAGCCCCAGCATTTT.